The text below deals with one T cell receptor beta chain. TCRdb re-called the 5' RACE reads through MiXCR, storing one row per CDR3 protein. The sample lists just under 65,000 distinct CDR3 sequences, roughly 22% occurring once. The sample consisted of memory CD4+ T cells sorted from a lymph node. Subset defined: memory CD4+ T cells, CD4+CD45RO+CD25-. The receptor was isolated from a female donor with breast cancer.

CDR3 coding DNA: TGTGCCAGCAGCTTTACTAATGAGCAGTTCTTC. Translating it yields CASSFTNEQFF. The chain recombines TRBV5-4 with TRBJ2-1, with unresolved D. CDR1 is SGHNT and CDR2 is YYREEE in the germline V gene (reference sequence). This CDR3 contains 11 residues. V was cut by 2 bases and J by 7 bases, with 4 bases left in between.